The rows below give T cell receptor beta chains drawn from one sample of a study of naive and memory T cell subsets. TCRdb analysed the UMI-ligation and nested PCR reads with MiXCR anew, one entry per CDR3 protein. This sample has approximately 140,000 distinct CDR3 sequences, with around 15% found just once. The sequenced material came from naive CD4+ T cells from blood. These receptor sequences come from a human donor in good health. Both conserved end residues are part of each CDR3. A D gene is named only where the DNA matches it firmly. Size is stated for part of the rows, as once, few or many counts, or as a class when the clone is expanded.

j_gene: TRBJ2-3
v_gene: TRBV20-1
d_gene: TRBD1
abundance: few
CDR3nt: TGCAGTGCTCCAACTCGGACAGGGTATACAGATACGCAGTATTTT
CDR3aa: CSAPTRTGYTDTQYF

j_gene: TRBJ2-7
v_gene: TRBV5-1
d_gene: -
abundance: few
CDR3nt: TGCGCCAGCAGCTTGGCCCAGGGGAACTACGAGCAGTACTTC
CDR3aa: CASSLAQGNYEQYF

j_gene: TRBJ2-7
v_gene: TRBV28
d_gene: -
abundance: many
CDR3nt: TGTGCCAGCAGTCCTTTTCGCGGACAGTCCTACGAGCAGTACTTC
CDR3aa: CASSPFRGQSYEQYF

j_gene: TRBJ2-2
v_gene: TRBV19
d_gene: TRBD2
abundance: few
CDR3nt: TGTGCCAGTAGTATAGGGTCGGGACTAGCGGGACCGAACACCGGGGAGCTGTTTTTT
CDR3aa: CASSIGSGLAGPNTGELFF

j_gene: TRBJ1-5
v_gene: TRBV7-9
d_gene: -
abundance: once
CDR3nt: TGTGCCAGCAGCCCGTCGGAGAATCAGCCCCAGCATTTT
CDR3aa: CASSPSENQPQHF

j_gene: TRBJ2-1
v_gene: TRBV2
d_gene: -
abundance: few
CDR3nt: TGTGCCAGCAGTGAAGCGTGGGTAGGCGAGCAGTTCTTC
CDR3aa: CASSEAWVGEQFF

j_gene: TRBJ2-1
v_gene: TRBV20-1
d_gene: TRBD2
abundance: -
CDR3nt: TGCAGTGCTAGAGAGAGGACTAGCGGGAGATACAATGAGCAGTTCTTC
CDR3aa: CSARERTSGRYNEQFF

j_gene: TRBJ2-1
v_gene: TRBV29-1
d_gene: TRBD2
abundance: -
CDR3nt: TGCAGCGCTGTCACCGGGACTAGTTACAATGAGCAGTTCTTC
CDR3aa: CSAVTGTSYNEQFF

j_gene: TRBJ1-6
v_gene: TRBV28
d_gene: -
abundance: few
CDR3nt: TGTGCCAGCAGAAGGGCAGGGGAATCACCCCTCCACTTT
CDR3aa: CASRRAGESPLHF

j_gene: TRBJ2-1
v_gene: TRBV7-9
d_gene: -
abundance: -
CDR3nt: TGTGCCAGCAACCTTCAGAATGAGCAGTTCTTC
CDR3aa: CASNLQNEQFF

j_gene: TRBJ2-3
v_gene: TRBV11-1
d_gene: -
abundance: -
CDR3nt: TGTGCCCTGGGCGGGAGCACAGATACGCAGTATTTT
CDR3aa: CALGGSTDTQYF

j_gene: TRBJ1-1
v_gene: TRBV7-2
d_gene: -
abundance: few
CDR3nt: TGTGCCAGCAGCTCGCCGGTCACTGAAGCTTTCTTT
CDR3aa: CASSSPVTEAFF

j_gene: TRBJ2-3
v_gene: TRBV7-2
d_gene: -
abundance: -
CDR3nt: TGTGCCAGCAGCTTTGGAAGCCTAGGCCGGGAAGATACGCAGTATTTT
CDR3aa: CASSFGSLGREDTQYF

j_gene: TRBJ1-1
v_gene: TRBV7-9
d_gene: -
abundance: -
CDR3nt: TGTGCCAGCACTGAAACAGGGCAGACTGAAGCTTTCTTT
CDR3aa: CASTETGQTEAFF

j_gene: TRBJ2-2
v_gene: TRBV7-2
d_gene: TRBD2
abundance: few
CDR3nt: TGTGCCAGCAGCTTCCCCGGGACTAGCGGGGGGTCCAACACCGGGGAGCTGTTTTTT
CDR3aa: CASSFPGTSGGSNTGELFF

j_gene: TRBJ1-1
v_gene: TRBV25-1
d_gene: -
abundance: -
CDR3nt: TGTGCCAGCACCATGGCCGGGCCCCTGAGGGAGAACACTGAAGCTTTCTTT
CDR3aa: CASTMAGPLRENTEAFF

j_gene: TRBJ2-3
v_gene: TRBV30
d_gene: TRBD2
abundance: -
CDR3nt: TGTGCCTGGAGTGTGAGACTAGCGGGGGCCTACACAGATACGCAGTATTTT
CDR3aa: CAWSVRLAGAYTDTQYF

j_gene: TRBJ2-7
v_gene: TRBV28
d_gene: -
abundance: -
CDR3nt: TGTGCCACCTCCCAGGGGCCCGATTACGAGCAGTACTTC
CDR3aa: CATSQGPDYEQYF

j_gene: TRBJ2-4
v_gene: TRBV7-8
d_gene: -
abundance: -
CDR3nt: TGTGCCAGCAGCTTACCCATGGGTAGCGGAGGTGACATTCAGTACTTC
CDR3aa: CASSLPMGSGGDIQYF

j_gene: TRBJ2-2
v_gene: TRBV11-2
d_gene: -
abundance: -
CDR3nt: TGTGCCAGCAGCTTATCCGGCGGGAAGGGCACCGGGGAGCTGTTTTTT
CDR3aa: CASSLSGGKGTGELFF

j_gene: TRBJ1-4
v_gene: TRBV2
d_gene: -
abundance: -
CDR3nt: TGTGCCAGCAGTGAAGCGGGGGCAACTAATGAAAAACCGTTTTTT
CDR3aa: CASSEAGATNEKPFF

j_gene: TRBJ2-3
v_gene: TRBV30
d_gene: TRBD2
abundance: -
CDR3nt: TGTGCCTGGAGTCCCGGATGGGGGACTAGCGGGACAGATACGCAGTATTTT
CDR3aa: CAWSPGWGTSGTDTQYF

j_gene: TRBJ1-6
v_gene: TRBV20-1
d_gene: -
abundance: few
CDR3nt: TGCAGTGCTAGAGACAGGCTCCAGAGCTCCTATAATTCACCCCTCCACTTT
CDR3aa: CSARDRLQSSYNSPLHF